Following are 18 T cell receptor beta chains from one sample sequenced in a study of blood T cell repertoires in COVID-19. Assay: immunoSEQ multiplex PCR; the TCRdb copy retains only in-frame clones and omits some. The sample lists 150,000 to 200,000 clones, roughly nine tenths occurring once. Source material: peripheral blood. These receptors were obtained from a man between 18 and 29 years old who had recovered from COVID-19.

The chain employs TRBV11-2 and TRBJ1-3; the D is unclear. Germline V gene sequence: CDR1 SGHAT, CDR2 FQNNGV. V was cut by 5 bases and J by 5 bases, with 13 bases left in between. This CDR3 is built from 14 residues. CDR3 in DNA: TGTGCCAGCAGCACACTTAGGGAGAGAAACACCATATATTTT. It specifies CASSTLRERNTIYF.

CDR3 in amino acids: CSVSDSIIEAFF. The CDR3, as DNA: TGCAGCGTTTCGGACTCCATCATTGAAGCTTTCTTT. This chain links TRBV29-1 with TRBJ1-1; no clear D. The germline V and J ends were trimmed by 5 bases and 7 bases, with 14 bases remaining between them. The CDR3 loop spans 12 amino acids. Germline-derived CDR1 and CDR2 are SQVTM and ANQGSEA.

The chain joins TRBV28 to TRBJ2-5; D is perhaps TRBD2 (5 bases). Germline-derived CDR1 and CDR2 are MDHEN and SYDVKM. The V gene lost 6 bases and the J gene lost 0 bases, with 14 bases spanning the gap. The CDR3 totals 15 residues. The DNA for the CDR3 is TGTGCCAGCAGCCGGGGAACAGCTTACCAAGAGACCCAGTACTTC. Translated, it gives CASSRGTAYQETQYF.

The count of this clone is one. This rearrangement joins TRBV5-4 to TRBJ2-1, with D unresolved. CDR1 and CDR2 (germline): SGHNT, YYREEE (reference sequence). This CDR3 is 15 amino acids long. Trimming cost V 0 bases and J 1 base, with 8 bases left between them. The CDR3 sequence: CASSLGGGSYNEQFF. The CDR3 bases are TGTGCCAGCAGCTTGGGCGGCGGATCCTACAATGAGCAGTTCTTC.

This clone has just one count. The J gene is TRBJ1-2, the V gene TRBV6-5; TRBD1 matches 7 bases. The CDR3 contains 15 residues. Germline V CDR1 and CDR2: MNHEY, SVGAGI. J gave up 4 bases and V 2 bases, and 7 bases lay outside the gene matches. The CDR3 spells CASSYAGQVGYGYTF. CDR3 nucleotide sequence: TGTGCCAGCAGTTACGCTGGACAGGTCGGCTATGGCTACACCTTC.

The rearrangement joins TRBV9 to TRBJ2-3, with 7 nucleotides matching TRBD2. The CDR3 runs 16 residues. CDR1 is SGDLS and CDR2 is YYNGEE in the germline V gene. Germline trimming cut 3 bases from V and 2 bases from J; bases unmatched to any gene: 9. The CDR3 bases are TGTGCCAGCAGCGAAACTAGCGTCTCGACCACAGATACGCAGTATTTT. Protein product: CASSETSVSTTDTQYF.

This chain links TRBV7-2 with TRBJ2-7; 7 nucleotides agree with TRBD2. This CDR3 spans 14 amino acids. Germline V gene lookup returns CDR1 SGHTA and CDR2 FQGNSA. With V trimmed by 6 bases and J by 2 bases, 7 bases remained unmatched. The CDR3 region has the DNA TGTGCCAGCAGGAAGGACGGGGGGACCTACGAGCAGTACTTC. It encodes CASRKDGGTYEQYF.

A few counts support this clone. The V gene is TRBV5-1, the J gene TRBJ1-4; 8 positions agree with TRBD1. The junction had 10 bases not matched to a gene; V was cut back by 7 bases and J by 5 bases. The CDR3 covers 15 residues. CDR1 and CDR2 from the germline V gene are SGHRS and YFSETQ. CDR3 nucleotides: TGCGCCAGCCATTTCGGACAGGGCGTCAATGAAAAACTGTTTTTT. Its protein is CASHFGQGVNEKLFF.

V usage is TRBV10-2 and J usage is TRBJ2-1; TRBD2 agrees at 12 bases. Germline CDR1 and CDR2: WSHSY and SAAADI. The V and J ends lost 5 bases and 9 bases, in that order; junction bases with no gene match: 2. CDR3 size: 13 residues. The CDR3: CASSLAGGPEQFF. DNA for the CDR3: TGCGCCAGCAGTCTAGCGGGAGGGCCTGAGCAGTTCTTC.

V usage is TRBV6-6 and J usage is TRBJ2-1, with 7 positions matching TRBD2. This CDR3 region has 16 residues. The V gene end was trimmed by 2 bases and the J gene end by 7 bases; junction bases not matched to a gene: 11. Germline V gives CDR1 MNHNY, CDR2 SVGAGI (reference sequence). CDR3 residues: CASSYLVPREKNEQFF. CDR3 nucleotides: TGTGCCAGCAGTTACCTGGTCCCGCGGGAGAAAAATGAGCAGTTCTTC.

The chain has TRBV28 and TRBJ1-1; perhaps TRBD1 as D (6 bases). The CDR3 contains 15 residues. V shed 5 bases and J shed 0 bases, with 13 bases lying between them. Per germline, CDR1 MDHEN and CDR2 SYDVKM. The CDR3 DNA is TGTGCCAGCAGTCCTACAGGGATTATGAACACTGAAGCTTTCTTT. Protein sequence: CASSPTGIMNTEAFF.

This clone was seen once. The chain uses TRBV5-1 and TRBJ2-7; TRBD1 is a possible D gene (5 bases). Per germline, CDR1 SGHRS and CDR2 YFSETQ. The CDR3 is made up of 15 amino acids. Trimming pared 4 bases from V and 4 bases from J, leaving 18 bases between. Here the CDR3 DNA reads TGCGCCAGCAGCCATAGACAGTCCCTCTCTTACGAGCAGTACTTC. It translates to CASSHRQSLSYEQYF.

The rearrangement links TRBV3-1 (or the pseudogene TRBV3-2) to TRBJ1-1, with D perhaps matching TRBD1 (6 bases). The ends were cut back, 4 bases at V and 2 bases at J, with 11 bases in the middle. The germline V gene has CDR1 LGHDT and CDR2 YNNKEL (reference sequence). This CDR3 has 14 residues. CDR3 amino acids: CASSPKGGNTEAFF. CDR3 coding DNA: TGTGCCAGCAGCCCAAAAGGGGGAAACACTGAAGCTTTCTTT.

The chain combines TRBV27 with TRBJ2-1, with 10 bases that match TRBD1. CDR1 MNHEY and CDR2 SMNVEV come from the germline V gene (reference sequence). The CDR3 spans 15 residues. The ends lost 2 bases at V and 6 bases at J; junction bases unmatched: 4. This CDR3 is CASSLRWTGGNEQFF. The CDR3 region has the DNA TGTGCCAGCAGTTTAAGGTGGACAGGGGGCAATGAGCAGTTCTTC.

This clone was found a few times. In DNA form, the CDR3 reads TGTGCCAGCAGCTTAGCCGCGGGGTCGGGATCACCCCTCCACTTT. Translating gives CASSLAAGSGSPLHF. This sequence joins TRBV7-9 and TRBJ1-6; D is unresolved. Germline V gives CDR1 SEHNR, CDR2 FQNEAQ (reference sequence). Deletions cut 0 bases from V and 10 bases from J, with 13 bases between. CDR3 length equals 15 residues. Complete variable domain (other parts from reference TRBV7-9 and TRBJ1-6): DTGVSQNPRHKITKRGQNVTFRCDPISEHNRLYWYRQTLGQGPEFLTYFQNEAQLEKSRLLSDRFSAERPKGSFSTLEIQRTEQGDSAMYLCASSLAAGSGSPLHFGNGTRLTVT.

The chain has TRBV19 and TRBJ1-2; D is ambiguous. V was cut by 7 bases and J by 4 bases, with 16 bases left in between. Germline V lookup: CDR1 LNHDA, CDR2 SQIVND (reference sequence). The CDR3 is 14 residues long. Written as DNA, the CDR3 is TGTGCCAGTAAGGTCAAGGGTGGAGGCTATGGCTACACCTTC. It yields the protein CASKVKGGGYGYTF.

This clone was picked up one time. J is TRBJ2-3 and V is TRBV27; D is undetermined. Germline lookup yields CDR1 MNHEY and CDR2 SMNVEV (reference sequence). Trimming stripped 7 bases from V and 0 bases from J, with 11 bases between. The CDR3 consists of 14 residues. The CDR3 sequence is CASKRGSSTDTQYF. CDR3 coding DNA: TGTGCCAGCAAGCGTGGGTCTAGCACAGATACGCAGTATTTT.

The V and J genes are TRBV16 and TRBJ2-5, with TRBD1 as a possible D gene (5 bases). The germline V and J ends were trimmed by 4 bases and 1 base, with 16 bases remaining between them. CDR1 and CDR2 from the germline V gene are KGHSY and FQNENV. CDR3 length: 16 residues. CDR3 nucleotides: TGTGCCAGCAGCCCACTCTCCCGGCAGGGCCAAGAGACCCAGTACTTC. This encodes CASSPLSRQGQETQYF.